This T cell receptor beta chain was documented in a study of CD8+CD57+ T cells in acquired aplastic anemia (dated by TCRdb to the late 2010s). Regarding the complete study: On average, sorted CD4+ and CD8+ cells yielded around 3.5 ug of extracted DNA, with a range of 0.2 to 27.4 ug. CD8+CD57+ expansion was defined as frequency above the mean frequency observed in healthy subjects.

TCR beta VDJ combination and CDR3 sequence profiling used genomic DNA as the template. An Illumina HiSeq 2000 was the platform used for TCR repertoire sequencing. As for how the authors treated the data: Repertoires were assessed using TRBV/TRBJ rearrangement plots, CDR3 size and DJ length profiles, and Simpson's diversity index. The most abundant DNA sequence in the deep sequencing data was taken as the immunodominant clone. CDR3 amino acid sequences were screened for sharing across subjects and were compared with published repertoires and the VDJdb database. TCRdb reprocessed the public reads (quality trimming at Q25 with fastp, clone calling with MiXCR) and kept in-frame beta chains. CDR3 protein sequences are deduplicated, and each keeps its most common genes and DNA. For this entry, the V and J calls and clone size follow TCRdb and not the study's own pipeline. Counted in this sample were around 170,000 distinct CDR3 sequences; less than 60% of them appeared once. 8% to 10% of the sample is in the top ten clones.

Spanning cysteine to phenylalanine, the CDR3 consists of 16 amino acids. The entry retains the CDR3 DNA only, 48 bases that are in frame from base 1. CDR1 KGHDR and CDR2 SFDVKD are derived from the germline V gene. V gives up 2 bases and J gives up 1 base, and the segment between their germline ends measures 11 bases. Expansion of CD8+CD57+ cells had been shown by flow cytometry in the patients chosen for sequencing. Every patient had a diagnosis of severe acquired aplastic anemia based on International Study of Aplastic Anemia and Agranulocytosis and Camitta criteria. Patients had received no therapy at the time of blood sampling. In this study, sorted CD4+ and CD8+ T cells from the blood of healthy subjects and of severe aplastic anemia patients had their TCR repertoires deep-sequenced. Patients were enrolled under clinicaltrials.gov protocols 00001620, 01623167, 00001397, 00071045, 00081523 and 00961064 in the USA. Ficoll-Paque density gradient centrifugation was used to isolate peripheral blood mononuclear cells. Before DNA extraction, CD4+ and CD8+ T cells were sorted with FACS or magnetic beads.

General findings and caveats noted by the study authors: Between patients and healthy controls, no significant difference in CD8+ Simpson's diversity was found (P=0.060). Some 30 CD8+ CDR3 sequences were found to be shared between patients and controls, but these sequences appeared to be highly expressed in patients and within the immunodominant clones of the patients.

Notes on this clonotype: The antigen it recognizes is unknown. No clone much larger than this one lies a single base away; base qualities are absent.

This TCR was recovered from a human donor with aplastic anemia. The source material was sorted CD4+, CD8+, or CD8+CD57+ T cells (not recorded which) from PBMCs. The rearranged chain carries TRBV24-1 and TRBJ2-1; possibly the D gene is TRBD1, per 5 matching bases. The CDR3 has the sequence CATSDWAGNSYNEQFF. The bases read TGTGCCACCAGTGATTGGGCAGGGAATTCCTACAATGAGCAGTTCTTC.